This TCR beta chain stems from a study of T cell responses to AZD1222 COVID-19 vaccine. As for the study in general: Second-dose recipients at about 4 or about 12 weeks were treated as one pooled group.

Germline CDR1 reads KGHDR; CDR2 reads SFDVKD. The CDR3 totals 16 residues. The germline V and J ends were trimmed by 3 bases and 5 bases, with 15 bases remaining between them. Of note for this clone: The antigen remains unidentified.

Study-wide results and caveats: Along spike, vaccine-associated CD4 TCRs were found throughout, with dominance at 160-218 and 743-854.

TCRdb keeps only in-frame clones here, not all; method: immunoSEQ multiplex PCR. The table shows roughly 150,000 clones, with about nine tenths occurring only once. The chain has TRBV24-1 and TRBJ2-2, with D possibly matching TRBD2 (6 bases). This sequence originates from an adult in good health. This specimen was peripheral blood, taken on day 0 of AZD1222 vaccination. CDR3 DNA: TGTGCCACCAGTGATGACACCGGGACTGAAACCGGGGAGCTGTTTTTT. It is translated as CATSDDTGTETGELFF.